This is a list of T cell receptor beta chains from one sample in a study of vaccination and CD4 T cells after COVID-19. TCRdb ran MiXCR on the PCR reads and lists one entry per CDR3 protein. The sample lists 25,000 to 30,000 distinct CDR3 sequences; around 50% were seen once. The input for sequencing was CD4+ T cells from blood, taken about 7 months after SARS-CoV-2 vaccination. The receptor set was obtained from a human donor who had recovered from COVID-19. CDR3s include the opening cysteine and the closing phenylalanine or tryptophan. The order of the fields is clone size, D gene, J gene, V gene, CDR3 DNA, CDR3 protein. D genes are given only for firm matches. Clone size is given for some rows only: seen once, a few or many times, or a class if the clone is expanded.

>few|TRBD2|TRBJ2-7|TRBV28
TGTGCCAGCCAAGGGACTAGCGGGAGGGCGGGGTACTTC
CASQGTSGRAGYF
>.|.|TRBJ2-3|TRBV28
TGTGCCAGCAGTTTAGCTCAGGGGTTGAGAGATACGCAGTATTTT
CASSLAQGLRDTQYF
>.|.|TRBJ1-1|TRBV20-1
TGCAGTGCACGGGGGCAGTCATACACTGAAGCTTTCTTT
CSARGQSYTEAFF
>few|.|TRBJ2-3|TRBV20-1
TGCAGTGCCAAAAGAGGTAGCTCTAGCACAGATACGCAGTATTTT
CSAKRGSSSTDTQYF
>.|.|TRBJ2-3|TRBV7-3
TGTGCCAGCAGCGACCCCCGTGCCCCGGGTACGCAGTATTTT
CASSDPRAPGTQYF
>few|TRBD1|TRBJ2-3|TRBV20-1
TGCAGTGCTCCCGACAGGGGCGACACAGATACGCAGTATTTT
CSAPDRGDTDTQYF
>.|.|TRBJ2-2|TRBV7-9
TGTGCCAGCAGCTTAGGTATAACCGGGGAGCTGTTTTTT
CASSLGITGELFF
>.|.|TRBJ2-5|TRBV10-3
TGTGCCACCAGGACCGACTTAGAGACCCAGTACTTC
CATRTDLETQYF
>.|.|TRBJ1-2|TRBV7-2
TGTGCCAGCAGCCCGCAGGGGCATGGCTACACCTTC
CASSPQGHGYTF
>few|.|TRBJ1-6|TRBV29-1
TGCAGCGCCGCGGACAGCGTTGGATCACCCCTCCACTTT
CSAADSVGSPLHF
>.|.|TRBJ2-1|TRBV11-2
TGTGCCAGCAGCTTAGTGTTGGATGGGAATGAGCAGTTCTTC
CASSLVLDGNEQFF
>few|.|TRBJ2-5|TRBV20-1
TGCAGTGCTAGCCCGGGACTGAGAGAGACCCAGTACTTC
CSASPGLRETQYF
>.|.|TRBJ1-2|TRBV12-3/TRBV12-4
TGTGCCAGCAGAGGGGGAGATAACTATGGCTACACCTTC
CASRGGDNYGYTF
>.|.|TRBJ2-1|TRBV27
TGTGCCAGCAGTTTAAGCCTCATGAATAATGAGCAGTTCTTC
CASSLSLMNNEQFF
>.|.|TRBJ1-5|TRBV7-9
TGTGCCAGCAGCCCAACAGGGAATAGTCAGCCCCAGCATTTT
CASSPTGNSQPQHF
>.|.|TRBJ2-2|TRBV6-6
TGTGCCAGCAGACTCGGGGAGACCGGGGAGCTGTTTTTT
CASRLGETGELFF
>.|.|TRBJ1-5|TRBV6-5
TGTGCCAGCAGTTACTCGAGGGGGGGTGAACAGCCCCAGCATTTT
CASSYSRGGEQPQHF
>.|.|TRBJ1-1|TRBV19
TGTGCCAGTAGTATAAGAGTGAACACTGAAGCTTTCTTT
CASSIRVNTEAFF
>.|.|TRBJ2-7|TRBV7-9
TGTGCCAGCAGCTTAGTATTGGGGGAGTTCTACGAGCAGTACTTC
CASSLVLGEFYEQYF
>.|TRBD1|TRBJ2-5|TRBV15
TGTGCCACCAGCAAAGACAGGGGATCAGAGACCCAGTACTTC
CATSKDRGSETQYF
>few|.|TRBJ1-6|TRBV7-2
TGTGCCAGCACCAAGCCGGGGGGCGATTTCTATAATTCACCCCTCCACTTT
CASTKPGGDFYNSPLHF
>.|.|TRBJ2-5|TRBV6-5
TGTGCCAGCAGTTACACGTTCCGGGACGACACACTCCAAGAGACCCAGTACTTC
CASSYTFRDDTLQETQYF
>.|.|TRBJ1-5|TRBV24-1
TGTGCCGAAGGGTGTGTGGGAGGGCCCCAGCATTTT
CAEGCVGGPQHF
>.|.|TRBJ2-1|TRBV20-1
TGCAGTGCAAGGACTACCTTCTACAATGAGCAGTTCTTC
CSARTTFYNEQFF
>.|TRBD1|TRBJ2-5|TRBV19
TGTGCCAGTAGCAAACCCTCAGGGGGCGGAAAGGAGACCCAGTACTTC
CASSKPSGGGKETQYF
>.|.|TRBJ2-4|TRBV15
TGTGCCACCAGCAGAGATAATGCGGTTAGCGGAGGCATTCAGTACTTC
CATSRDNAVSGGIQYF
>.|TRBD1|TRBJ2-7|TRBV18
TGTGCCAGCTCAACCGACAGGGTCTCCTACGAGCAGTACTTC
CASSTDRVSYEQYF
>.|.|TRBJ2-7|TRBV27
TGTGCCAGCAGTTTGGCGGGATACTACGAGCAGTACTTC
CASSLAGYYEQYF
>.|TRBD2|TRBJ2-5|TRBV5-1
TGCGCCAGCAGCTTGGTCACCTGGGGGGGGAAGACCCAGTACTTC
CASSLVTWGGKTQYF
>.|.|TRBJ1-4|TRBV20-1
TGCAGTGCCGTCCTAGGGGCGCATGAAAAACTGTTTTTT
CSAVLGAHEKLFF
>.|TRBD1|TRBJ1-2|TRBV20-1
TGCAGTGCGCGCATTCAGGGGGACGGGGGGCAAGGCTACACCTTC
CSARIQGDGGQGYTF
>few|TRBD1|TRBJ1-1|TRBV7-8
TGTGCCAGCAGGAGACAGGGGATGAACACTGAAGCTTTCTTT
CASRRQGMNTEAFF
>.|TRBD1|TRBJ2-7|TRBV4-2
TGTGCCAGCAGCCGCTCCCGGGACAGCTCCTACGAGCAGTACTTC
CASSRSRDSSYEQYF
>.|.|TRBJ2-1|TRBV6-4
TGTGCCAGCAGTGACTCGATCGAAGGCGGTGGTGAGCAGTTCTTC
CASSDSIEGGGEQFF
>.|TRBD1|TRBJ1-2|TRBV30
TGTGCCTGGAGCGAGACAGGGTTGCAAGGCTACACCTTC
CAWSETGLQGYTF
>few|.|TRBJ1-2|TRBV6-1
TGTGCCTCAAAACCCCGGACAGATTATGGCTACACCTTC
CASKPRTDYGYTF
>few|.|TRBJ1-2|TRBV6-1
TGTGCCAGCGCCTCTCGGGGAAGCGGCTACACCTTC
CASASRGSGYTF
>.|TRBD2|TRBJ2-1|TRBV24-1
TGTGCCACCAGTGATTTCGGAAGCGGGAGGGCCAAGAGGTCCTACAATGAGCAGTTCTTC
CATSDFGSGRAKRSYNEQFF
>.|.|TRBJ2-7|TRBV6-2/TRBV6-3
TGTGCCAGCAGTTACGGGACTGACTCCTACGAGCAGTACTTC
CASSYGTDSYEQYF
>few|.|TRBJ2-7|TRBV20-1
TGCAGTGCTAGCCATCCCCGGCCTCTCTCCTACGAGCAGTACTTC
CSASHPRPLSYEQYF
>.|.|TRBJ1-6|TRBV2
TGTGCCAGCAGTGAACAGGTTTCACCCCTCCACTTT
CASSEQVSPLHF
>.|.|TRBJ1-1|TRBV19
TGTGCCAGTAGTATGAGGTGGGGTTCCTACACTGAAGCTTTCTTT
CASSMRWGSYTEAFF
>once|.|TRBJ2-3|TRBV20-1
TGCAGTGCTAGAGGGCTTAGTAGGACAGATACGCAGTATTTT
CSARGLSRTDTQYF
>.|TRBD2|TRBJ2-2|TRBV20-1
TGCAGTGCTAGAGATCTGGCGGGAGGGAACACCGGGGAGCTGTTTTTT
CSARDLAGGNTGELFF
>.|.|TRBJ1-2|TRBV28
TGTGCCAGCAGCCCCAAGGCCGGGATCATAGGAGGCTACACCTTC
CASSPKAGIIGGYTF
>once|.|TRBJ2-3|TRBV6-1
TGTGCCAGCAAGAAAGGGGGTGTGGTAGCTCTCACAGATACGCAGTATTTT
CASKKGGVVALTDTQYF
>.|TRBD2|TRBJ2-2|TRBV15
TGTGCCACCAGCAGAGCTTTCCACAGCGGGAGTCCCGGGGAGCTGTTTTTT
CATSRAFHSGSPGELFF
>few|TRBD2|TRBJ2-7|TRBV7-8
TGTGCCAGCAGCTTAGGGGCGGGAGAACACTACGAGCAGTACTTC
CASSLGAGEHYEQYF
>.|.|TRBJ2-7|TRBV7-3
TGTGCCAGCAGCTTAACATCACAGCGGCGAGTCTACGAGCAGTACTTC
CASSLTSQRRVYEQYF
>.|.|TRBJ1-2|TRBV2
TGTGCCAGCAGCTACGACAAAGGGATGCGGGGCTACACCTTC
CASSYDKGMRGYTF
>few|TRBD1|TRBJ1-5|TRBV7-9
TGTGCCAGCAGCTTAATAGAGGGGGCAGGCAATCAGCCCCAGCATTTT
CASSLIEGAGNQPQHF
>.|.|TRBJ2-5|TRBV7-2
TGTGCCAGCAGCTTAGCGTCCGAGACCCAGTACTTC
CASSLASETQYF
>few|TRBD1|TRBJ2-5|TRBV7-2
TGTGCCAGCAGCTTAGGGGACAGGGTGCAGGAGACCCAGTACTTC
CASSLGDRVQETQYF
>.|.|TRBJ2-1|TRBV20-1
TGCAGTGCTAGAGTAAGCGGCTACAATGAGCAGTTCTTC
CSARVSGYNEQFF
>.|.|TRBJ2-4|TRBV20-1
TGCAGTGCTAGTCTCCAGGGGATGTCCAAAAACATTCAGTACTTC
CSASLQGMSKNIQYF